The following is a T cell receptor (beta chain) sequence with its context. The antigen is unknown. The data are from a study of cytomegalovirus exposure and HLA in healthy donors. Study results and caveats: As a later analysis revealed, most CMV-associated TCR beta chains appeared HLA-restricted.

Germline loops: CDR1 PRHDT, CDR2 FYEKMQ (reference sequence). Trimming cost V 4 bases and J 4 bases, with 13 bases left between them. This CDR3 is built from 14 residues. PCR amplification relied on 60 Vbeta primers (plus 13 Jbeta primers). Profiling relied on immunoSEQ multiplex PCR, and the TCRdb table lists in-frame clones only, not all of them. The table records roughly 100,000 clones, more than 60% of them present only once. Sequencing was done on a sample of PBMCs. The chain employs TRBV13 and TRBJ1-1; perhaps TRBD1 as D (5 bases). This receptor was identified in a woman aged 35 to 49 in good health and CMV-seropositive. CDR3 bases: TGTGCCAGCAGCTATAACCGGGGGGGCACTGAAGCTTTCTTT. Translating it yields CASSYNRGGTEAFF.